These T cell receptor beta chains were read from a single sample in a study of cytomegalovirus exposure and HLA in healthy donors. Profiling relied on immunoSEQ multiplex PCR, and the TCRdb table lists in-frame clones only, not all of them. The repertoire holds approximately 150,000 clones, with over 70% as singletons. The specimen sequenced was PBMCs. These TCRs come from a woman aged 40 to 50 in good health and CMV-seronegative. CDR3s include the opening cysteine and the closing phenylalanine or tryptophan. Each record gives: clone size, D gene, J gene, V gene, CDR3 protein, CDR3 DNA. The D gene is left open where the match is weak. Clone size appears in some rows only: once, few, many, or a class for an expanded clone.

NA,TRBD1,TRBJ1-1,TRBV2,CASSATGGQTEAFF,TGTGCCAGCAGTGCTACAGGGGGCCAAACTGAAGCTTTCTTT
once,NA,TRBJ1-2,TRBV6-5,CASSYSIPDNYGYTF,TGTGCCAGCAGTTACTCGATCCCAGATAACTATGGCTACACCTTC
NA,TRBD2,TRBJ2-7,TRBV15,CATSRGGGRSYEQYF,TGTGCCACCAGCAGAGGGGGGGGACGAAGTTACGAGCAGTACTTC
NA,NA,TRBJ2-7,TRBV5-1,CASSLVPYEQYF,TGCGCCAGCAGCTTGGTTCCTTACGAGCAGTACTTC
once,TRBD2,TRBJ2-3,TRBV10-2,CASSESHRGAGGVDTQYF,TGCGCCAGCAGTGAGTCGCATCGAGGAGCGGGGGGCGTGGATACGCAGTATTTT
NA,TRBD1,TRBJ1-2,TRBV7-9,CASSTGTGARWRSGYTF,TGTGCCAGCTCCACCGGGACAGGGGCCCGATGGCGAAGTGGCTACACCTTC
NA,TRBD2,TRBJ2-7,TRBV29-1,CSARGTSGKSSYEQYF,TGCAGCGCCAGAGGGACTAGCGGTAAGAGCTCCTACGAGCAGTACTTC
NA,NA,TRBJ1-6,TRBV7-9,CSSSLGANSPLHF,TGTTCCAGCAGCTTAGGGGCAAATTCACCCCTCCACTTT
NA,TRBD2,TRBJ2-1,TRBV7-9,CSSSIHQRGANEQFF,TGTTCCAGCAGCATCCATCAGCGGGGGGCCAATGAGCAGTTCTTC
NA,TRBD1,TRBJ2-7,TRBV27,CASSSVGTGKDHEQYF,TGTGCCAGCAGTTCAGTCGGGACAGGGAAGGACCACGAGCAGTACTTC
NA,NA,TRBJ2-1,TRBV7-6,CASSLALKQFF,TGTGCCAGCAGCTTAGCGTTAAAGCAGTTCTTC
NA,TRBD1,TRBJ2-6,TRBV5-1,CASSLVPGTDSGANVLTF,TGCGCCAGCAGCTTGGTGCCCGGGACAGATTCTGGGGCCAACGTCCTGACTTTC